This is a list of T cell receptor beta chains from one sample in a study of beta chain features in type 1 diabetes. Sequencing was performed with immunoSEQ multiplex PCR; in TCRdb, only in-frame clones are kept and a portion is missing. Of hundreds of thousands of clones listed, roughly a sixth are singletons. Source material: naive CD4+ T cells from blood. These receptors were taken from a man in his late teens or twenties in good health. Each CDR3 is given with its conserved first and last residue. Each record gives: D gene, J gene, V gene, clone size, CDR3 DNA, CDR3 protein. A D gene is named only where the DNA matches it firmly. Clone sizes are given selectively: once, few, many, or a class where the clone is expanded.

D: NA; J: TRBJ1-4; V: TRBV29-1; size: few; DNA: TGCAGCGTCGACACGCCATTCGGGGGTTCTGGTGAAAAACTGTTTTTT; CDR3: CSVDTPFGGSGEKLFF
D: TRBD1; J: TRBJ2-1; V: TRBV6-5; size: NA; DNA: TGTGCCAGCAGTAAAGGGACAGGGATCCATGAGCAGTTCTTC; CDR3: CASSKGTGIHEQFF
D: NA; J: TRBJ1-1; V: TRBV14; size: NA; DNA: TGTGCCAGCAGACCAATAAAGAACACTGAAGCTTTCTTT; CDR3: CASRPIKNTEAFF
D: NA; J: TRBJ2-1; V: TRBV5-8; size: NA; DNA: TGTGCCAGCACCTCGTCCCGTTACTGGCTCAATGAGCAGTTCTTC; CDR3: CASTSSRYWLNEQFF
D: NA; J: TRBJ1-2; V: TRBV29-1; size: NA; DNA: TGCAGCGTGAGTTACGGGCGCGAACCTAACTATGGCTACACCTTC; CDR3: CSVSYGREPNYGYTF
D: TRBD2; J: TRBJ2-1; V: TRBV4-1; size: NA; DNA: TGCGCCAGCAGCCGGTGGGACTACAACAATGAGCAGTTCTTC; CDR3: CASSRWDYNNEQFF
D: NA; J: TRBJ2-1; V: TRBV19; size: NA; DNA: TGTGCCAGTAGTATTAGGGGGGTAGCGGCCCTACATGAGCAGTTCTTC; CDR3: CASSIRGVAALHEQFF
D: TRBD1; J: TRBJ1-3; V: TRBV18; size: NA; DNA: TGTGCCAGCTCCGGGGACAGCTCTGGAAACACCATATATTTT; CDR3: CASSGDSSGNTIYF
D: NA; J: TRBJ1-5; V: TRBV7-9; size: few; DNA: TGTGCCAGCAGCACGGCGACGGGGGTCCTTTCGTCTAGCAATCAGCCCCAGCATTTT; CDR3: CASSTATGVLSSSNQPQHF
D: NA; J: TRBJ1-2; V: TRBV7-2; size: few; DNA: TGTGCCAGCAGCTTAGGGCAGGGCACCTATGGCTACACCTTC; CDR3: CASSLGQGTYGYTF
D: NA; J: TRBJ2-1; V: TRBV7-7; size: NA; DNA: TGTGCCAGCAGCTTAGCCCCCGGTCGGGGTAGGTACAATGAGCAGTTCTTC; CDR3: CASSLAPGRGRYNEQFF
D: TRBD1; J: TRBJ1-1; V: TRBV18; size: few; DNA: TGTGCCAGCTCACCGACAGGGCCCACTGAAGCTTTCTTT; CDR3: CASSPTGPTEAFF
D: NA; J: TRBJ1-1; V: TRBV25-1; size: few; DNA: TGTGCCAGCACTAAACCCGGGGGGATGAACACTGAAGCTTTCTTT; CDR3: CASTKPGGMNTEAFF
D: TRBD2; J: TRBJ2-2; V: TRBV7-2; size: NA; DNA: TGTGCCAGCAGCCCGAGACTAGCGGGGAACACCGGGGAGCTGTTTTTT; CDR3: CASSPRLAGNTGELFF
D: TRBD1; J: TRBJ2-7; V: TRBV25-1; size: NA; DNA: TGTGCCAGCAGTGAGGGACAGGGGGCTTACGAGCAGTACTTC; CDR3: CASSEGQGAYEQYF
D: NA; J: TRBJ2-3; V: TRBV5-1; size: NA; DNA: TGCGCCACCCAGGGGACAGATACGCAGTATTTT; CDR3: CATQGTDTQYF
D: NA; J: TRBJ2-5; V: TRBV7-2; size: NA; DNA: TGTGCCAGCAGCTTAACGGACAGAGGGAACTGGGAGCCCCAGTACTTC; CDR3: CASSLTDRGNWEPQYF
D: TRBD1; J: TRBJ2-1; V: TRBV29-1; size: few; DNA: TGCAGCGTTGACTGGACAGGGGGATCTGAGCAGTTCTTC; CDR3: CSVDWTGGSEQFF
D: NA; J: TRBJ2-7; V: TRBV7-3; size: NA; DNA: TGTGCCAGCAGCTCCCTGTACGAGCAGTACTTC; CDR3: CASSSLYEQYF
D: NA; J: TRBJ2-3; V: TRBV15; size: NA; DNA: TGTGCCACCAGCACCCGGGGGGCCGGGAGCCCTAGCACAGATACGCAGTATTTT; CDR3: CATSTRGAGSPSTDTQYF
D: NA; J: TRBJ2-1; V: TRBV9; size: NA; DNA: TGTGCCAGCAGCGCGGGACAATGGCTCAAGAGCTCCTACAATGAGCAGTTCTTC; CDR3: CASSAGQWLKSSYNEQFF
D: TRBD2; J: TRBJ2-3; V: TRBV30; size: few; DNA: TGTGCCTGGAGTCATGCGGGGACTAGACGCACAGATACGCAGTATTTT; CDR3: CAWSHAGTRRTDTQYF
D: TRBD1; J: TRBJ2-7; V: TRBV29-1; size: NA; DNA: TGCAGCGTTGAGGACAGGGGGTACGAGCAGTACTTC; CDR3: CSVEDRGYEQYF
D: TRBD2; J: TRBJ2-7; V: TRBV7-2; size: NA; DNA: TGTGCCAGCAGCTTAGACTTTCCGGGAGGAAGATACGAGCAGTACTTC; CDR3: CASSLDFPGGRYEQYF
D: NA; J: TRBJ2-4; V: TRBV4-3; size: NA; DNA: TGCGCCAGCAGCCAAGATGTTACAGCGGGAAACATTCAGTACTTC; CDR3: CASSQDVTAGNIQYF
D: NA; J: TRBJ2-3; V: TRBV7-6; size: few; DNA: TGTGCCAGCAGCTTGGACGGTAGCACAGATACGCAGTATTTT; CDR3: CASSLDGSTDTQYF